Here is one TCR beta chain with its context. Its antigen is not known. The CDR3 sequence is 13 residues long. The V gene lost 0 bases and the J gene lost 7 bases, with 10 bases spanning the gap. Per the germline V gene, CDR1 is SGHKS and CDR2 is YYEKEE (reference sequence). Profiled with immunoSEQ multiplex PCR; TCRdb holds only in-frame clones, not every one. The data contain roughly 7,000 clones, approximately 65% of them singletons. This sample is drawn from a study of coeliac disease. Findings and caveats of the study: The authors considered this approach unsuitable for unbiased detection of gliadin-specific T cells. Lower clonality than controls marked TRB and TRG repertoires from active celiac intraepithelial and lamina propria samples.

The source is a man in his 60s with celiac disease on a gluten-free diet. The sequenced material came from lymphocytes from the gut lamina propria. This chain links TRBV5-5 with TRBJ1-1; D is unclear. This CDR3 is CASSLEQRNEAFF. CDR3 DNA sequence: TGTGCCAGCAGCTTGGAACAGCGGAATGAAGCTTTCTTT. The whole variable domain, filled in from reference TRBV5-5 and TRBJ1-1, reads DAGVTQSPTHLIKTRGQQVTLRCSPISGHKSVSWYQQVLGQGPQFIFQYYEKEERGRGNFPDRFSARQFPNYSSELNVNALLLGDSALYLCASSLEQRNEAFFGQGTRLTVV.